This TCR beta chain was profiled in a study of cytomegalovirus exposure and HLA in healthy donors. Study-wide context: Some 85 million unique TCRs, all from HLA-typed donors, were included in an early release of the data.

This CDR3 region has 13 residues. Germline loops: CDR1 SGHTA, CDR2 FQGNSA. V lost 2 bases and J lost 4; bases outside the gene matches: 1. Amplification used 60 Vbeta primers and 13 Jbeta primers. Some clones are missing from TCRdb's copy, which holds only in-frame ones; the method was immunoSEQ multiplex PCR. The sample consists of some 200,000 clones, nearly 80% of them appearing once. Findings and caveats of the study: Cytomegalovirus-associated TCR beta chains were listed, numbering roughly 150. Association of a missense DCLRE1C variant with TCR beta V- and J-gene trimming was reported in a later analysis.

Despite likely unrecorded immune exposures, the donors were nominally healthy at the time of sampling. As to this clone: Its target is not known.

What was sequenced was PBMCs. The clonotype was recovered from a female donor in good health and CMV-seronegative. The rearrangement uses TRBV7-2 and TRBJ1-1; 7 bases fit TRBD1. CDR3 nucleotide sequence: TGTGCCAGCAGCTTATGGGACAGCACTGAAGCTTTCTTT. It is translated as CASSLWDSTEAFF.